The 20 T cell receptor beta chains in this list originate from one sample, sequenced in a study of T cells in Graves' hyperthyroidism and ophthalmopathy. TCR beta CDR3 regions were amplified from RNA transcripts. The TCR CDR3 first-round RT-PCR relied on the HTBI primer set. TCRdb ran MiXCR on the multiplex PCR reads and lists one entry per CDR3 protein. Among 450,000 to 650,000 distinct CDR3 sequences listed, more than 13% were seen once. The sample was blood. These receptors all come from a woman under 30 with Graves' ophthalmopathy.

The V and J genes are TRBV6-2 or TRBV6-3 and TRBJ1-2; D unresolved. The CDR3 loop spans 13 amino acids. V was clipped by 1 base and J by 4 bases, with 7 bases between them. Germline V gene data show CDR1 as MNHEY and CDR2 as SVGEGT. CDR3 loop: CASSYLKAYGYTF. The CDR3 DNA reads TGTGCCAGCAGTTACTTGAAAGCCTATGGCTACACCTTC.

This clonotype was counted many times. V gene TRBV3-1 combines with J gene TRBJ2-5; D not resolved. The CDR3 has 12 residues. V was trimmed by 0 bases and J by 14 bases, leaving 13 bases between them. CDR1 and CDR2 (germline): LGHDT, YNNKEL (reference sequence). CDR3: CASSQESQWEYF. CDR3 DNA: TGTGCCAGCAGCCAAGAAAGTCAGTGGGAATACTTC.

This clonotype was seen ten or more times. The J gene is TRBJ1-6, the V gene TRBV30; D remains unclear. CDR3 size: 16 residues. Trimming removed 2 bases at V and 0 bases at J, with 11 bases between. Germline loops: CDR1 GTSNPN, CDR2 SVGIG (reference sequence). Here the CDR3 reads CAWSLGGSSYNSPLHF. The CDR3 region has the DNA TGTGCCTGGAGTTTGGGCGGAAGCTCCTATAATTCACCCCTCCACTTT.

The table lists this clonotype with a few counts. The chain links TRBV19 to TRBJ2-7, with D tentatively TRBD2 (7 bases). Germline V gives CDR1 LNHDA, CDR2 SQIVND (reference sequence). The CDR3 is 14 residues long. V lost 3 bases and J 7 bases, leaving 16 bases between the germline ends. CDR3 amino acids: CASSIRQGGGEQYF. The CDR3 nucleotides read TGTGCCAGTAGTATCCGTCAGGGAGGGGGTGAGCAGTACTTC.

The chain combines TRBV10-3 with TRBJ1-3, with 7 nucleotides matching TRBD1. The CDR3 sequence is 14 residues long. J lost 3 bases, V lost 6 bases, and 5 bases had no gene match. Germline values: CDR1 ENHRY, CDR2 SYGVKD. CDR3 coding DNA: TGTGCCATCAGGCTGACAGGGCATGGAAACACCATATATTTT. Its protein is CAIRLTGHGNTIYF.

This clonotype was picked up many times. The rearrangement joins TRBV12-3 or TRBV12-4 to TRBJ2-1; 7 bases fit TRBD2. The CDR3 runs 18 residues. Trimming removed 5 bases from V and 0 bases from J; junction bases left unmatched: 13. CDR3: CASSGLALRDYSYNEQFF. In DNA, the CDR3 is TGTGCCAGCAGTGGCCTCGCACTCCGGGACTACTCCTACAATGAGCAGTTCTTC.

A remark on this clonotype: A read error is likely, as this CDR3 ends without the conserved phenylalanine or tryptophan. This chain uses TRBV20-1 with TRBJ1-2; a weak D match, TRBD1 (5 bases). Trimming removed 5 bases at V and 4 bases at J, with 14 bases between. This CDR3 region has 13 residues. From germline, CDR1 is DFQATT and CDR2 SNEGSKA (reference sequence). CDR3 region: CSAVGGMSYGYTL. In nucleotides, the CDR3 is TGCAGTGCTGTTGGGGGAATGAGCTATGGCTACACCCTC.

The V and J genes are TRBV7-9 and TRBJ2-7; D may be TRBD2 (7 bases). Germline CDR1 and CDR2: SEHNR and FQNEAQ (reference sequence). Trimming shortened V by 4 bases and J by 4 bases, and 17 bases separated the two germline ends. This CDR3 comprises 15 residues. The CDR3 sequence: CASSSTGGAAYEQYF. In DNA form, the CDR3 reads TGTGCCAGCAGCTCCACTGGGGGGGCGGCTTACGAGCAGTACTTC.

Only a few counts were recorded for this clonotype. The rearrangement links TRBV4-1 to TRBJ1-6, with unresolved D. The CDR3 covers 15 residues. V shed 0 bases and J shed 7 bases, with 10 bases lying between them. Germline CDR1 MGHRA, CDR2 YSYEKL. DNA of the CDR3: TGCGCCAGCAGCCAAGATGCCCCCTCAAATTCACCCCTCCACTTT. The encoded protein is CASSQDAPSNSPLHF.

This clonotype was found many times. V and J are TRBV6-1 and TRBJ2-5; weak D call: TRBD1 (6 bases). The ends were cut back, 5 bases at V and 1 base at J, with 8 bases in the middle. CDR1 and CDR2 (germline): MNHNS, SASEGT. This CDR3 spans 13 amino acids. The CDR3 region has the DNA TGTGCCAGCAGTCGGACAGTCCAAGAGACCCAGTACTTC. Its protein is CASSRTVQETQYF.

As concerns this clonotype: It may be a read error: a sequence one base away is much more abundant. The rearrangement uses TRBV20-1 and TRBJ2-7; possible D gene TRBD1, 6 bases. The germline gives CDR1 DFQATT, CDR2 SNEGSKA (reference sequence). This CDR3 has 14 amino acids. The CDR3 coding sequence is TGCAGTGCTAGAGATCCGACAGGAACCTACGGGCAGTACTTC. This encodes CSARDPTGTYGQYF.

This clonotype was observed many times. The chain carries TRBV6-1 and TRBJ2-3, with 8 bases that match TRBD2. CDR3 length equals 16 residues. Germline V gene lookup returns CDR1 MNHNS and CDR2 SASEGT. Trimming took 1 base from V and 0 from J; bases not matched to a gene: 3. The CDR3: CASSEGASGSTDTQYF. In DNA, the CDR3 is TGTGCCAGCAGTGAAGGAGCTAGCGGGAGCACAGATACGCAGTATTTT.

This clonotype was seen ten or more times. The chain joins TRBV6-1 to TRBJ2-7, with a tentative D call TRBD2 (7 bases). The CDR3 has 14 amino acids. Germline CDR1 MNHNS, CDR2 SASEGT. V was shortened by 9 bases and J by 2 bases, with 17 bases between the two germline ends. The CDR3 sequence is CASDGGAGTYEQYF. Written as DNA, the CDR3 is TGTGCCAGTGATGGGGGGGCGGGGACCTACGAGCAGTACTTC.

V usage is TRBV5-1 and J usage is TRBJ2-7; 10 bases are a match to TRBD2. The CDR3 contains 17 residues. The germline V gene encodes CDR1 SGHRS and CDR2 YFSETQ. The V segment lost 4 bases and the J segment 7 bases; nucleotides outside the gene matches: 17. The CDR3 sequence is CASSQEGRAGGVDEQYF. The CDR3 DNA is TGCGCCAGCAGCCAAGAAGGAAGAGCGGGAGGGGTCGATGAGCAGTACTTC.

This clonotype was recorded a few times. The rearrangement uses TRBV6-1 and TRBJ2-4; TRBD1 aligns across 8 bases. The CDR3 sequence is 14 residues long. V lost 7 bases and J lost 3; bases outside the gene matches: 5. The V gene's germline CDR1 is MNHNS and CDR2 SASEGT. CDR3 in amino acids: CASTETGDKNIQYF. The CDR3 DNA reads as TGTGCCAGCACCGAGACAGGGGACAAAAACATTCAGTACTTC.

The chain uses TRBV28 and TRBJ2-5, with 11 bases lining up with TRBD2. The CDR3 length is 14 residues. The germline V gene has CDR1 MDHEN and CDR2 SYDVKM. With V trimmed by 6 bases and J by 6 bases, 6 bases remained unmatched. CDR3 sequence (DNA): TGTGCCAGCAGCCTACTAGCGGGAGCAAAGACCCAGTACTTC. As protein: CASSLLAGAKTQYF.

This clonotype has a count of ten or more. This sequence joins TRBV28 and TRBJ1-2, with a weak D call TRBD1 (5 bases). CDR1 MDHEN and CDR2 SYDVKM come from the germline V gene. CDR3 length: 15 residues. The V end was cut by 6 bases, the J end by 3 bases, with 17 bases between. The CDR3 loop is CASSLDSEADYGYTF. The CDR3 nucleotides are TGTGCCAGCAGCCTTGACAGCGAGGCGGACTATGGCTACACCTTC.

Only a few counts were recorded for this clonotype. The chain links TRBV5-1 to TRBJ2-2, with 9 bases aligning to TRBD2. CDR1 is SGHRS and CDR2 is YFSETQ in the germline V gene. This CDR3 spans 17 amino acids. With 0 bases clipped from V and 4 bases from J, the junction kept 7 bases outside the gene matches. The CDR3 here is CASSLGNSGSPTGELFF. In nucleotides, the CDR3 is TGCGCCAGCAGCTTGGGGAATAGCGGGAGCCCCACCGGGGAGCTGTTTTTT.

V gene TRBV7-9 combines with J gene TRBJ2-7; maybe TRBD1 (6 bases). Per germline, CDR1 SEHNR and CDR2 FQNEAQ (reference sequence). Trimming removed 1 base from V and 3 bases from J, with 13 bases in between. The CDR3 runs 15 residues. Written as DNA, the CDR3 is TGTGCCAGCAGCTTAGACGGTAGGGGGAACTACGAGCAGTACTTC. Translation: CASSLDGRGNYEQYF.

About this clonotype itself: This sequence may be a read error, since a much larger clone differs from it by one base. In this CDR3 the conserved last residue, phenylalanine or tryptophan, is missing, so a read error is likely. The chain combines TRBV7-9 with TRBJ2-7; D unresolved. Trimming cost V 2 bases and J 7 bases, with 12 bases left between them. CDR1 and CDR2 (germline): SEHNR, FQNEAQ (reference sequence). CDR3 length: 13 amino acids. The CDR3 DNA sequence: TGTGCCAGCAGCTTAATTCTGGACGGAGAGCAGTACCTC. It codes for CASSLILDGEQYL.